This T cell receptor beta chain was recovered during a study of regulatory T cells in long-lasting Graves disease. Looking at the study overall: Newly diagnosed Graves' patients had under 3 months of antithyroid drugs.

Library construction for TCR beta used iRepertoire HTBI primers and Arm-PCR of CDR3 regions. MiXCR, run by TCRdb on the multiplex PCR reads, gives a single entry per CDR3 protein. The profile shows approximately 470,000 distinct CDR3 sequences, about a sixth of them singletons. Time point reported: newly diagnosed GD, antithyroid drugs for less than 3 months. Generation of the TCR library employed RNA extracted from PBMCs. From an endocrinology department in Xi'an, China, came the patients. The CDR3 is 16 amino acids. CDR1 and CDR2 (germline): SGHRS, YFSETQ. V dropped 0 bases and J dropped 5; count of bases not matched to a gene: 6. These records were also assigned to another study, of T cells in Graves' hyperthyroidism and ophthalmopathy. That paper states: Carried out on the TCR CDR3, a first-round RT-PCR used the HTBI primer set.

This sequence was found in a man aged 40-49 years with Graves disease. Sample: peripheral blood mononuclear cells (PBMCs), taken at new diagnosis, from a patient treated with antithyroid drugs. V is TRBV5-1 and J is TRBJ2-1, with 9 nucleotides matching TRBD2. This chain's CDR3 is CASSLVWASGDNEQFF. DNA of the CDR3: TGCGCCAGCAGCTTGGTTTGGGCTAGCGGGGACAATGAGCAGTTCTTC.